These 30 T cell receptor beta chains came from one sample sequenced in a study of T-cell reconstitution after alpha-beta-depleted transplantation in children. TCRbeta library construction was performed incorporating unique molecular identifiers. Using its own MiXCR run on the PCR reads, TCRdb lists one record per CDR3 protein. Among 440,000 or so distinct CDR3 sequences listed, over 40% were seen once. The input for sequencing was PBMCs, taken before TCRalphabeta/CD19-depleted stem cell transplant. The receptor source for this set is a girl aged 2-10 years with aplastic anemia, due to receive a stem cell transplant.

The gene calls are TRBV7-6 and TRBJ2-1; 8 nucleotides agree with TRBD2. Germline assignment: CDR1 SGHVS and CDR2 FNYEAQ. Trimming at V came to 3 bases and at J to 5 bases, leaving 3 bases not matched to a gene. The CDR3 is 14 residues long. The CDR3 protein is CASSLAGGHNEQFF. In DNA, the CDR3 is TGTGCCAGCAGCTTGGCGGGGGGCCACAATGAGCAGTTCTTC.

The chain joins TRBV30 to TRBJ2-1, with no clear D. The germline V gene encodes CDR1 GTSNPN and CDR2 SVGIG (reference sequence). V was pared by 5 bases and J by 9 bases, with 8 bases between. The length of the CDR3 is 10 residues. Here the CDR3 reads CAWGVGEQFF. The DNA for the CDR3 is TGTGCCTGGGGGGTTGGTGAGCAGTTCTTC.

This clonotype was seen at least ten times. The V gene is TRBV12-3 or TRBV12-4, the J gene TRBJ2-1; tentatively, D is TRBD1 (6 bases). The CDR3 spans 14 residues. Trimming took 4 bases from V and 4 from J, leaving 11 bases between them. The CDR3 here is CASSSGTLYNEQFF. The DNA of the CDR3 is TGTGCCAGCAGTTCCGGGACACTTTACAATGAGCAGTTCTTC.

Written as DNA, the CDR3 is TGCAGTGCTAGAGGCGGCAGCCAAGAGACCCAGTACTTC. This encodes CSARGGSQETQYF. The V gene is TRBV20-1, the J gene TRBJ2-5; D is unresolved. V lost 1 base and J lost 1, with 7 bases in between. Germline values: CDR1 DFQATT, CDR2 SNEGSKA (reference sequence). The CDR3 contains 13 residues.

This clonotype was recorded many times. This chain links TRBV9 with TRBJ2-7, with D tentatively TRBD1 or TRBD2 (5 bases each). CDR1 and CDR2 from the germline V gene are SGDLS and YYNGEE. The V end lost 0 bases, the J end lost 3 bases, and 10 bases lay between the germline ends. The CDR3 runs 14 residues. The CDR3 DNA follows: TGTGCCAGCAGCGTAGGAGGGGATGGCTACGAGCAGTACTTC. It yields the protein CASSVGGDGYEQYF.

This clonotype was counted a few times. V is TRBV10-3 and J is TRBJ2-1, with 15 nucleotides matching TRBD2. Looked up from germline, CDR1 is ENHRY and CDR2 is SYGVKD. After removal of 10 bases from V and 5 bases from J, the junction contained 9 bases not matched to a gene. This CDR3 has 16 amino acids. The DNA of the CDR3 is TGTGCCACCGGACTAGCGGGAGGGAGCCGAAACAATGAGCAGTTCTTC. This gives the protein CATGLAGGSRNNEQFF.

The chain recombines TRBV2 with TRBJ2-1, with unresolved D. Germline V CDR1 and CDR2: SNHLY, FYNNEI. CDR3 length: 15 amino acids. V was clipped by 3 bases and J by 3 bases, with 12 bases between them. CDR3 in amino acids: CASSESLVGYNEQFF. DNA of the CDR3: TGTGCCAGCAGTGAGAGTCTAGTAGGCTACAATGAGCAGTTCTTC. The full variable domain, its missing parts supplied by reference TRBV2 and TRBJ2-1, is EPEVTQTPSHQVTQMGQEVILRCVPISNHLYFYWYRQILGQKVEFLVSFYNNEISEKSEIFDDQFSVERPDGSNFTLKIRSTKLEDSAMYFCASSESLVGYNEQFFGPGTRLTVL.

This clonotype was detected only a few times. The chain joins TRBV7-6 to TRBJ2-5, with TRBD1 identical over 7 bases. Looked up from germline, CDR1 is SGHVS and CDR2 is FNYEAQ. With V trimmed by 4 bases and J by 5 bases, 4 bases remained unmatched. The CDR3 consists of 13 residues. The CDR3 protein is CASSYRGEETQYF. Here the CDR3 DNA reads TGTGCCAGCAGCTACAGGGGCGAGGAGACCCAGTACTTC.

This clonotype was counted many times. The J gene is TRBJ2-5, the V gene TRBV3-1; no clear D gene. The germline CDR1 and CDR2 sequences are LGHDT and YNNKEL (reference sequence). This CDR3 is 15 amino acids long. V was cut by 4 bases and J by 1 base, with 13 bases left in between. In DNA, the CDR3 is TGTGCCAGCAGCCCACCGGATCTGATCCAAGAGACCCAGTACTTC. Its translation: CASSPPDLIQETQYF.

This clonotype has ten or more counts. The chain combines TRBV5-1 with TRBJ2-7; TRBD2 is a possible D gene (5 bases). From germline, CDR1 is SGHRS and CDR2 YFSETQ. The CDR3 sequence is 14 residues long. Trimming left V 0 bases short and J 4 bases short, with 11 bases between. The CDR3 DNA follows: TGCGCCAGCAGCTTGGCGGAGGTTGGGTACGAGCAGTACTTC. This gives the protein CASSLAEVGYEQYF. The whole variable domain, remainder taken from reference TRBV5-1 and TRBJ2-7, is KAGVTQTPRYLIKTRGQQVTLSCSPISGHRSVSWYQQTPGQGLQFLFEYFSETQRNKGNFPGRFSGRQFSNSRSEMNVSTLELGDSALYLCASSLAEVGYEQYFGPGTRLTVT.

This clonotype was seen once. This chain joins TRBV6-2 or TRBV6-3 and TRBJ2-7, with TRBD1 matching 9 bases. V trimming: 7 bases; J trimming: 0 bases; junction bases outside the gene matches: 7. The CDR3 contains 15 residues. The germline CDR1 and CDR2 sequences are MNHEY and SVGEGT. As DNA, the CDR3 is TGTGCCAGCACCGAAGGGGACAGGGTCTCCTACGAGCAGTACTTC. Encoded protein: CASTEGDRVSYEQYF.

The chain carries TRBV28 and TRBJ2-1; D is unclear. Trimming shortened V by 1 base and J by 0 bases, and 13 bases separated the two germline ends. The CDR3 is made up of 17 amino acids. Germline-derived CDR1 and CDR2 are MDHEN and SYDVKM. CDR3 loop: CASSLLGFQASYNEQFF. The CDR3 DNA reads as TGTGCCAGCAGTTTATTGGGCTTTCAGGCCTCCTACAATGAGCAGTTCTTC.

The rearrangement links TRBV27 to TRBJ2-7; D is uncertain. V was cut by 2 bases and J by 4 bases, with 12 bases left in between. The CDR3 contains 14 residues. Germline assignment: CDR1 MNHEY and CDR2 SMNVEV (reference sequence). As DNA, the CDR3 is TGTGCCAGCAGTTTAATCGGAGTGGGTTACGAGCAGTACTTC. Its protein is CASSLIGVGYEQYF.

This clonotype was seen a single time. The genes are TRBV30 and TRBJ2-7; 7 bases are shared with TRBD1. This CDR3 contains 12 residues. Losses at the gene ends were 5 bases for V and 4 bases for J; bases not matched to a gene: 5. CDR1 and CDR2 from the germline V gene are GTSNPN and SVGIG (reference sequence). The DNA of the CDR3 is TGTGCCTGGGGAACCAGGGGGTACGAGCAGTACTTC. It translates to CAWGTRGYEQYF. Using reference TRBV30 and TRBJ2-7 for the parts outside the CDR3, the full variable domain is SQTIHQWPATLVQPVGSPLSLECTVEGTSNPNLYWYRQAAGRGLQLLFYSVGIGQISSEVPQNLSASRPQDRQFILSSKKLLLSDSGFYLCAWGTRGYEQYFGPGTRLTVT.

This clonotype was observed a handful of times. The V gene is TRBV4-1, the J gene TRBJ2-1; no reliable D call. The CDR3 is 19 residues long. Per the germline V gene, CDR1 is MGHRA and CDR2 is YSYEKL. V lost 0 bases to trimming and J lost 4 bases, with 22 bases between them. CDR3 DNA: TGCGCCAGCAGCCAAGATCAGGCACGGGCCTCTGGAGATTACAATGAGCAGTTCTTC. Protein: CASSQDQARASGDYNEQFF.

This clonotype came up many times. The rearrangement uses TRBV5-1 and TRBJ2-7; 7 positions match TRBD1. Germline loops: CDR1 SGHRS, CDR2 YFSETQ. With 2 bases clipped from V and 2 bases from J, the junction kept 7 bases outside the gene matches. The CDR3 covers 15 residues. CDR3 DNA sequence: TGCGCCAGCAGCTTTGGACAGGTTGAAGCCTACGAGCAGTACTTC. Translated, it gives CASSFGQVEAYEQYF.

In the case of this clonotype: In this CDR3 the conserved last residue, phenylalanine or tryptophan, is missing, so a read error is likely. This chain's CDR3 is CSAIAGHANTGELFL. CDR3 bases: TGCAGTGCCATAGCGGGGCACGCGAACACCGGGGAGCTGTTTTTG. The V call is TRBV20-1, the J call TRBJ2-2, with TRBD2 identical over 8 bases. CDR1 is DFQATT and CDR2 is SNEGSKA in the germline V gene (reference sequence). J gave up 0 bases and V 6 bases, and 6 bases lay outside the gene matches. The CDR3 length is 15 residues.

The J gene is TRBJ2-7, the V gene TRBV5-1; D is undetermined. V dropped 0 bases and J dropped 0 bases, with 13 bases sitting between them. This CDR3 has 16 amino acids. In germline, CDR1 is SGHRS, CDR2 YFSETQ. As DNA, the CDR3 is TGCGCCAGCAGCTTGGCCGGTGGCAGCAGCTCCTACGAGCAGTACTTC. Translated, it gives CASSLAGGSSSYEQYF.

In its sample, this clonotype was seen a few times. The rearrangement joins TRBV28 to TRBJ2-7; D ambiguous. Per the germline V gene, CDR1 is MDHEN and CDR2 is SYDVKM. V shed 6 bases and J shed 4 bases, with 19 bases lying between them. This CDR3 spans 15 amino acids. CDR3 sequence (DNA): TGTGCCAGCAGAGACCACCAACCTGACCCATACGAGCAGTACTTC. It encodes CASRDHQPDPYEQYF.

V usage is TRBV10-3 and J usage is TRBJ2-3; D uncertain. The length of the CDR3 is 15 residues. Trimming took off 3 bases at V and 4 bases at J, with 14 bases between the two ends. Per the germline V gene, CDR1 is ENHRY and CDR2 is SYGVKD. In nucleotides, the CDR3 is TGTGCCATCAGTGACCCCAAAGAGGTATCAGATACGCAGTATTTT. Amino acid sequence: CAISDPKEVSDTQYF.

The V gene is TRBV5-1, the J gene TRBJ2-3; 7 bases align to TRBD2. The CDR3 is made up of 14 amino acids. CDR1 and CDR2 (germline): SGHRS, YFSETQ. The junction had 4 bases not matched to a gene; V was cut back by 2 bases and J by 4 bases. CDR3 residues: CASSFAGVPDTQYF. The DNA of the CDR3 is TGCGCCAGCAGCTTTGCGGGAGTCCCAGATACGCAGTATTTT.

The chain's CDR3 is CASSLVQRGGHEQFF. The CDR3 nucleotides read TGTGCCAGCAGCTTGGTCCAGCGGGGGGGCCATGAGCAGTTCTTC. V is TRBV5-6 and J is TRBJ2-1; 10 positions agree with TRBD2. V lost 0 bases to trimming and J lost 8 bases; unmatched junction nucleotides: 5. This CDR3 region has 15 residues. The germline gives CDR1 SGHDT, CDR2 YYEEEE.

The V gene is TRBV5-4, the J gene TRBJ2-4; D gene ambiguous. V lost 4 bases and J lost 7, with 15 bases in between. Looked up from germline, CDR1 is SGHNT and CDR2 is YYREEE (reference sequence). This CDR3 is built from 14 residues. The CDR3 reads CASSTPDRWNIQYF. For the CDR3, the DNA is TGTGCCAGCAGCACCCCAGACCGCTGGAACATTCAGTACTTC.

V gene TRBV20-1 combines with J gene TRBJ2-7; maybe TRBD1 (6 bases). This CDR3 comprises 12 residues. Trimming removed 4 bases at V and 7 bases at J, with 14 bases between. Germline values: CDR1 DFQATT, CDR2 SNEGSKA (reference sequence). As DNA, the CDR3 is TGCAGTGCTACTGACAGGTTCGAGGAGCAGTACTTC. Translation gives CSATDRFEEQYF.

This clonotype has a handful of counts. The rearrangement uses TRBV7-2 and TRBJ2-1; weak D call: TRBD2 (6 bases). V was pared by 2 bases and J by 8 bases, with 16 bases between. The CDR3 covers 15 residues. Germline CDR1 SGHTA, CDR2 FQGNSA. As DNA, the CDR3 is TGTGCCAGCAGCTTAAGTTACGGGACTTGGGATGAGCAGTTCTTC. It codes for CASSLSYGTWDEQFF.

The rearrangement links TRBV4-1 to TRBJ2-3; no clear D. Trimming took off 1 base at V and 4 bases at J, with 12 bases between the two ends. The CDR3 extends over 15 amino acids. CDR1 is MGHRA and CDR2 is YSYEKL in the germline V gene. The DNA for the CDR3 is TGCGCCAGCAGCCAAGCGGGCCCAAAGTCAGATACGCAGTATTTT. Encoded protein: CASSQAGPKSDTQYF.

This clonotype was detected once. The CDR3 DNA reads as TGTGCCACCGGCGGGAGCTCCTACAATGAGCAGTTCTTC. Translation gives CATGGSSYNEQFF. The chain carries TRBV28 and TRBJ2-1; 7 bases align to TRBD2. V lost 10 bases to trimming and J lost 0 bases; unmatched junction nucleotides: 3. The length of the CDR3 is 13 residues. From germline, CDR1 is MDHEN and CDR2 SYDVKM.

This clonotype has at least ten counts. In nucleotides, the CDR3 is TGCAGTGCTAGAGATTCCTGGGGGCGGGATTACAATGAGCAGTTCTTC. Residues: CSARDSWGRDYNEQFF. The gene calls are TRBV20-1 and TRBJ2-1, with D possibly called TRBD1 or TRBD2 (6 bases each). The germline CDR1 and CDR2 sequences are DFQATT and SNEGSKA (reference sequence). The germline V and J ends were trimmed by 0 bases and 4 bases, with 16 bases remaining between them. The CDR3 contains 16 residues.

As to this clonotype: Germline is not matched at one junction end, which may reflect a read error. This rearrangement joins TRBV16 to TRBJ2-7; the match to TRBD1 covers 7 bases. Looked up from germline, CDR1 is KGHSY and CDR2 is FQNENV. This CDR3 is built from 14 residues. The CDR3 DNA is TGTGCCAGCAGCGAATCCGGGACAGTCTACGAGCAGTACTTC. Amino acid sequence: CASSESGTVYEQYF. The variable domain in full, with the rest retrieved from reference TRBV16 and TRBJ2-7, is GEEVAQTPKHLVRGEGQKAKLYCAPIKGHSYVFWYQQVLKNEFKFLISFQNENVFDETGMPKERFSAKCLPNSPCSLEIQATKLEDSAVYFCASSESGTVYEQYFGPGTRLTVT.

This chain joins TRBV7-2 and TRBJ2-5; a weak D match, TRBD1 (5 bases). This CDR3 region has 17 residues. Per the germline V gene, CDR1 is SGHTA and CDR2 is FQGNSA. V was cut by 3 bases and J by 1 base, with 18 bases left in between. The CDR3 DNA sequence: TGTGCCAGCAGCTTGGGGCTCGGAGCGCGTACCCAAGAGACCCAGTACTTC. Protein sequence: CASSLGLGARTQETQYF. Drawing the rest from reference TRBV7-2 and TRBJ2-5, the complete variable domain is GAGVSQSPSNKVTEKGKDVELRCDPISGHTALYWYRQSLGQGLEFLIYFQGNSAPDKSGLPSDRFSAERTGGSVSTLTIQRTQQEDSAVYLCASSLGLGARTQETQYFGPGTRLLVL.